These 30 T cell receptor beta chains were sequenced from one sample in a study of T-cell reconstitution after alpha-beta-depleted transplantation in children. The authors prepared the TCRbeta library with unique molecular identifiers. TCRdb called the PCR reads again in MiXCR, with one record for every CDR3 protein. The sample comprises about 110,000 distinct CDR3 sequences, 10% to 13% of which are singletons, and more than 7% rests with the top ten. This specimen was PBMCs from the stem cell graft donor, taken from the stem cell graft. Receptor source: a human donor who donated a stem cell graft to a child with acute lymphoblastic leukemia.

This clonotype has ten or more counts. This chain links TRBV5-6 with TRBJ1-5, with a weak D call TRBD1 (5 bases). V shed 1 base and J shed 0 bases, with 11 bases lying between them. Germline V gives CDR1 SGHDT, CDR2 YYEEEE. The CDR3 sequence is 16 residues long. The CDR3 sequence: CASSLLRGFSNQPQHF. CDR3 nucleotide sequence: TGTGCCAGCAGCTTGCTTAGGGGTTTTAGCAATCAGCCCCAGCATTTT.

Note on this clonotype: This may arise from a read error, as a much more abundant clone is one base away. The gene calls are TRBV7-3 and TRBJ1-1; the match to TRBD1 covers 11 bases. The CDR3 is made up of 12 amino acids. The V segment lost 5 bases and the J segment 11 bases; nucleotides outside the gene matches: 4. From germline, CDR1 is SGHTA and CDR2 FQGTGA. The CDR3, as DNA: TGTGCCAGCAGCCCCGGGACAGGGGGGGCTTTCTTT. Its translation: CASSPGTGGAFF.

This clonotype was seen more than once but under ten times. The CDR3 bases are TGTGCCAGCAGCCGCCTCGACACGGGAGTTCCGGCCGCTGGCTACACCTTC. This encodes CASSRLDTGVPAAGYTF. The chain links TRBV5-4 to TRBJ1-2; D gene unclear. CDR3 length: 17 residues. Trimming took off 4 bases at V and 7 bases at J, with 26 bases between the two ends. Germline V gene sequence: CDR1 SGHNT, CDR2 YYREEE (reference sequence).

This clonotype was seen repeatedly, ten times or more. The chain recombines TRBV20-1 with TRBJ1-3; D is uncertain. Trimming took 0 bases from V and 0 from J, leaving 12 bases between them. CDR3 length equals 16 residues. CDR1 and CDR2 from the germline V gene are DFQATT and SNEGSKA (reference sequence). Written as DNA, the CDR3 is TGCAGTGCTAGAGATCTTAGAACGAGCTCTGGAAACACCATATATTTT. This encodes CSARDLRTSSGNTIYF.

This clonotype appeared many times. This chain joins TRBV20-1 and TRBJ2-1; perhaps D is TRBD1 or TRBD2 (6 bases each). V was pared by 3 bases and J by 2 bases, with 11 bases between. The CDR3 has 14 residues. Germline CDR1 reads DFQATT; CDR2 reads SNEGSKA (reference sequence). CDR3 in amino acids: CSARWGAAYNEQFF. The DNA of the CDR3 is TGCAGTGCTAGGTGGGGGGCCGCCTACAATGAGCAGTTCTTC.

This clonotype was observed at least ten times. This sequence joins TRBV6-5 and TRBJ2-1, with 10 bases that match TRBD1. The length of the CDR3 is 14 residues. V lost 6 bases, J lost 9 bases, and 8 bases stayed unmatched. Looked up from germline, CDR1 is MNHEY and CDR2 is SVGAGI. CDR3 nucleotides: TGTGCCAGCAGGCCTAGGACAGGGGGAAGTGAGCAGTTCTTC. Residues: CASRPRTGGSEQFF.

This clonotype was counted at least ten times. The chain recombines TRBV4-3 with TRBJ1-2, with 8 bases that match TRBD1. Germline-derived CDR1 and CDR2 are LGHNA and YSLEER. V gave up 0 bases and J gave up 8 bases; unmatched junction bases: 8. This CDR3 has 15 amino acids. Written as DNA, the CDR3 is TGCGCCAGCAGCCAAGATCCCCAGGGGGCGAAGGGCTACACCTTC. Residues: CASSQDPQGAKGYTF.

This clonotype was picked up many times. This rearrangement joins TRBV5-1 to TRBJ2-1; the D is unclear. V lost 3 bases and J lost 2, with 12 bases in between. The germline gives CDR1 SGHRS, CDR2 YFSETQ. The CDR3 totals 15 residues. The CDR3 here is CASSSPQVTYNEQFF. The CDR3, as DNA: TGCGCCAGCAGCTCGCCGCAGGTAACCTACAATGAGCAGTTCTTC. Based on the CDR3 plus reference TRBV5-1 and TRBJ2-1, the full variable domain is KAGVTQTPRYLIKTRGQQVTLSCSPISGHRSVSWYQQTPGQGLQFLFEYFSETQRNKGNFPGRFSGRQFSNSRSEMNVSTLELGDSALYLCASSSPQVTYNEQFFGPGTRLTVL.

Worth noting for this clonotype: This may be a read error: a much more frequent sequence differs by one nucleotide. The chain uses TRBV25-1 and TRBJ1-3; possibly TRBD1 for D (5 bases). CDR3 length: 15 residues. In germline, CDR1 is MGHDK, CDR2 SYGVNS. Here the CDR3 reads CASTEDSHSGNTIYF. CDR3 nucleotides: TGTGCCAGCACTGAAGACAGCCACTCTGGAAACACCATATATTTT.

This clonotype was counted many times. This chain links TRBV7-2 with TRBJ2-5; the match to TRBD2 covers 7 bases. V trimming: 3 bases; J trimming: 4 bases; junction bases outside the gene matches: 5. CDR3 length equals 14 residues. The V gene's germline CDR1 is SGHTA and CDR2 FQGNSA. The CDR3 loop reads CASSFRGVGETQYF. The CDR3 DNA follows: TGTGCCAGCAGCTTCCGGGGGGTGGGAGAGACCCAGTACTTC.

This clonotype showed up many times. The J gene is TRBJ2-1, the V gene TRBV6-2 or TRBV6-3; 11 bases match TRBD2. J gave up 8 bases and V 2 bases, and 17 bases lay outside the gene matches. Looked up from germline, CDR1 is MNHEY and CDR2 is SVGEGT. The CDR3 consists of 19 residues. DNA for the CDR3: TGTGCCAGCAGTTACGTTACAGGAACCGGGACTAGCGGATCGGATGAGCAGTTCTTC. Translating it yields CASSYVTGTGTSGSDEQFF.

This clonotype has at least ten counts. The genes are TRBV9 and TRBJ2-5; 8 positions match TRBD2. This CDR3 spans 15 amino acids. From germline, CDR1 is SGDLS and CDR2 YYNGEE. V was pared by 0 bases and J by 5 bases, with 6 bases of the junction left unmatched. In DNA form, the CDR3 reads TGTGCCAGCAGCGTAGCTACGGGAGGGCAGGAGACCCAGTACTTC. Its protein product is CASSVATGGQETQYF.

This clonotype has at least ten counts. This chain links TRBV12-5 with TRBJ2-7, with 8 bases matching TRBD1. The J segment lost 0 bases and the V segment lost 9 bases, leaving 4 bases of the junction unmatched. This CDR3 is built from 13 residues. Germline V lookup: CDR1 LGHNT, CDR2 FRNRAP. This CDR3 reads CASRDRSSYEQYF. CDR3 DNA: TGTGCTAGCCGGGACAGGAGCTCCTACGAGCAGTACTTC.

This clonotype was observed many times. In DNA form, the CDR3 reads TGCGCCAGCAGCGCCGGGACAGGGGTAGATTCACCCCTCCACTTT. Translating it yields CASSAGTGVDSPLHF. V gene TRBV5-1 combines with J gene TRBJ1-6, with 10 bases that match TRBD1. Trimming removed 4 bases from V and 8 bases from J; junction bases left unmatched: 6. Germline CDR1 SGHRS, CDR2 YFSETQ. The CDR3 is 15 amino acids.

This clonotype was recorded once. A single base separates this from a much larger clone, so it may be a read error. J is TRBJ2-3 and V is TRBV7-2, with D possibly matching TRBD2 (6 bases). Germline CDR1 SGHTA, CDR2 FQGNSA. This CDR3 is built from 15 residues. V lost 5 bases, J lost 1 base, and 13 bases lay in between. The CDR3: CASSPGTLRTDTQYF. CDR3 nucleotides: TGTGCCAGCAGCCCAGGGACTCTACGCACAGATACGCAGTATTTT.

This clonotype was observed at least ten times. V usage is TRBV20-1 and J usage is TRBJ2-5, with 8 positions matching TRBD2. Losses at the gene ends were 1 base for V and 2 bases for J; bases not matched to a gene: 3. The CDR3 totals 14 residues. The V gene's germline CDR1 is DFQATT and CDR2 SNEGSKA (reference sequence). The CDR3 sequence is CSARGTSWQETQYF. The CDR3 nucleotides read TGCAGTGCTAGAGGGACTAGCTGGCAAGAGACCCAGTACTTC.

This clonotype was picked up many times. This chain links TRBV6-2 or TRBV6-3 with TRBJ1-1; D is unresolved. Trimming removed 4 bases at V and 0 bases at J, with 9 bases between. The length of the CDR3 is 14 residues. The germline CDR1 and CDR2 sequences are MNHEY and SVGEGT. This CDR3 reads CASSLRQLNTEAFF. The CDR3 coding sequence is TGTGCCAGCAGTTTGCGGCAACTGAACACTGAAGCTTTCTTT.

This clonotype was picked up many times. The chain has TRBV11-2 and TRBJ2-7; TRBD2 agrees at 8 bases. Germline V lookup: CDR1 SGHAT, CDR2 FQNNGV. The CDR3 consists of 18 residues. Trimming cost V 0 bases and J 0 bases; bases outside gene matches: 10. In nucleotides, the CDR3 is TGTGCCAGCAGCTTAGATGCTAGCGGGCCGATTAGCTCCTACGAGCAGTACTTC. Residues: CASSLDASGPISSYEQYF.

This clonotype was found many times. The chain is built from TRBV20-1 and TRBJ1-1; the D gene is possibly TRBD1 (6 bases). V lost 5 bases and J 4 bases, leaving 8 bases between the germline ends. Germline CDR1 is DFQATT and CDR2 is SNEGSKA (reference sequence). This CDR3 region has 11 residues. The CDR3 here is CSAQGPTEAFF. CDR3 in DNA: TGCAGTGCTCAGGGGCCCACTGAAGCTTTCTTT.

The sample holds many counts of this clonotype. This sequence joins TRBV7-2 and TRBJ1-3, with D perhaps matching TRBD1 (6 bases). V was shortened by 0 bases and J by 2 bases, with 11 bases between the two germline ends. CDR1 SGHTA and CDR2 FQGNSA come from the germline V gene. The CDR3 runs to 16 residues. The CDR3 DNA is TGTGCCAGCAGCTTAGCTAACAGGGCACCTGGAAACACCATATATTTT. This translates into CASSLANRAPGNTIYF.

This clonotype appeared many times. The gene calls are TRBV7-2 and TRBJ2-2; D is possibly TRBD2 (6 bases). The V and J ends lost 4 bases and 9 bases respectively, with 21 bases between them. Germline V gives CDR1 SGHTA, CDR2 FQGNSA. The CDR3 has 16 amino acids. The CDR3, as DNA: TGTGCCAGCAGCTCCACCGGGACTCCAATTCGGAGGGAGCTGTTTTTT. It translates to CASSSTGTPIRRELFF.

The rearrangement links TRBV3-1 to TRBJ1-5; 7 nucleotides line up with TRBD1. CDR1 LGHDT and CDR2 YNNKEL come from the germline V gene (reference sequence). J gave up 6 bases and V 11 bases, and 25 bases lay outside the gene matches. The CDR3 extends over 18 amino acids. This CDR3 is CASSTTVDGDSRIQPQHF. CDR3 in DNA: TGTGCCTCCTCCACAACCGTCGATGGGGACAGCAGAATTCAGCCCCAGCATTTT.

This clonotype was counted many times. The V call is TRBV5-1, the J call TRBJ2-3; 8 bases line up with TRBD2. Per germline, CDR1 SGHRS and CDR2 YFSETQ. The CDR3 runs to 18 residues. V gave up 0 bases and J gave up 2 bases; unmatched junction bases: 11. Here the CDR3 reads CASSLGLGLAGPTDTQYF. CDR3 coding DNA: TGCGCCAGCAGCTTGGGGCTAGGGTTAGCGGGACCCACAGATACGCAGTATTTT.

The CDR3 region has the DNA TGTGCCAGCGGCGGCGGGCCTATTAAGTACGAGCAGTACTTC. This codes for CASGGGPIKYEQYF. This chain links TRBV21-1 with TRBJ2-7; TRBD2, the table's D call, was not compared with the DNA. TRBV21-1 is annotated as a pseudogene. This CDR3 spans 14 amino acids.

This clonotype came up many times. One end of the junction does not line up with germline, which may come from a read error. The rearrangement joins TRBV7-2 to TRBJ2-7; D may be TRBD1 (5 bases). The CDR3 is made up of 15 amino acids. CDR1 SGHTA and CDR2 FQGNSA come from the germline V gene. In DNA form, the CDR3 reads TGTTCCAGCAGCTTGGGGCGGCAGGCCACCTACGAGCAGTACTTC. Translating it yields CSSSLGRQATYEQYF.

This clonotype has a count of ten or more. V usage is TRBV2 and J usage is TRBJ2-2; D is ambiguous. V shed 5 bases and J shed 0 bases, with 10 bases lying between them. This CDR3 is built from 15 residues. Per germline, CDR1 SNHLY and CDR2 FYNNEI. The CDR3 bases are TGTGCCAGCAGTCTCGTGACAACGAACACCGGGGAGCTGTTTTTT. This codes for CASSLVTTNTGELFF.

At least ten counts were recorded for this clonotype. The chain is built from TRBV5-1 and TRBJ1-1; D call uncertain. V lost 0 bases and J lost 5, with 11 bases in between. This CDR3 is 14 amino acids long. Per the germline V gene, CDR1 is SGHRS and CDR2 is YFSETQ. The CDR3 region has the DNA TGCGCCAGCAGCTTGGCCGACGGTCGGACTGAAGCTTTCTTT. It encodes CASSLADGRTEAFF.

This clonotype was counted many times. The rearrangement joins TRBV6-1 to TRBJ1-2, with 7 bases identical to TRBD1. This CDR3 comprises 14 residues. The trim removed 1 base at V and 7 bases at J, leaving 6 bases unmatched. CDR1 and CDR2 (germline): MNHNS, SASEGT. CDR3 in amino acids: CASSEGGTASGYTF. The CDR3 region has the DNA TGTGCCAGCAGTGAAGGCGGGACAGCCTCTGGCTACACCTTC.

This clonotype was found many times. This chain links TRBV5-1 with TRBJ1-2; D may be TRBD1 (6 bases). The germline V gene has CDR1 SGHRS and CDR2 YFSETQ. There are 15 residues in the CDR3. V was clipped by 2 bases and J by 2 bases, with 13 bases between them. CDR3 sequence (DNA): TGCGCCAGCAGCTTCTTGACAGGATCCAACTATGGCTACACCTTC. As protein: CASSFLTGSNYGYTF.

Ten or more counts support this clonotype. The genes are TRBV5-1 and TRBJ2-7; 7 bases are a match to TRBD1. V shed 0 bases and J 1 base; nucleotides not matched to a gene: 1. This CDR3 has 14 residues. Per germline, CDR1 SGHRS and CDR2 YFSETQ. This CDR3 is CASSLGDSSYEQYF. CDR3 sequence (DNA): TGCGCCAGCAGCTTGGGGGACAGTTCCTACGAGCAGTACTTC. Filled out from reference TRBV5-1 and TRBJ2-7, the complete variable domain reads KAGVTQTPRYLIKTRGQQVTLSCSPISGHRSVSWYQQTPGQGLQFLFEYFSETQRNKGNFPGRFSGRQFSNSRSEMNVSTLELGDSALYLCASSLGDSSYEQYFGPGTRLTVT.